These T cell receptor beta chains were read from a single sample in a study of T cells after posttransplantation cyclophosphamide. TCRdb keeps only in-frame clones here, not all; method: immunoSEQ multiplex PCR. The sample counts some 46,000 clones, none seen once; the ten largest own roughly 2.3%. The sample was PBMCs. The receptor set was obtained from a man aged 35 to 55 in good health, CMV-negative, and a related stem cell transplant donor. Each CDR3 is given with its conserved first and last residue. The D gene is left open where the match is weak. Clone size is given for some rows only: seen once, a few or many times, or a class if the clone is expanded.

D gene	V gene	J gene	clone size	CDR3 protein	CDR3 DNA
TRBD2	TRBV2	TRBJ2-2	many	CASRPLAGGAGELFF	TGTGCCAGCAGGCCACTAGCGGGGGGAGCCGGGGAGCTGTTTTTT
TRBD2	TRBV29-1	TRBJ2-5	many	CSGGRAGGETQYF	TGCAGCGGGGGACGGGCGGGAGGAGAGACCCAGTACTTC
-	TRBV6-4	TRBJ2-1	many	CASSSETAPYNEQFF	TGTGCCAGCAGTTCGGAGACTGCACCCTACAATGAGCAGTTCTTC
-	TRBV27	TRBJ1-2	many	CASSLSLHSWGYTF	TGTGCCAGCAGTTTATCGCTCCACTCATGGGGCTACACCTTC
-	TRBV5-4	TRBJ2-3	-	CASSARQDWADTQYF	TGTGCCAGCAGCGCCCGACAGGATTGGGCAGATACGCAGTATTTT
-	TRBV18	TRBJ2-7	-	CASSRGDRFEQYF	TGTGCCAGCTCACGGGGGGATCGATTCGAGCAGTACTTC
TRBD1	TRBV5-6	TRBJ2-7	-	CASSQVPGQIYEQYF	TGTGCCAGCAGCCAAGTACCGGGACAGATCTACGAGCAGTACTTC
-	TRBV18	TRBJ2-5	many	CASSQGLLRETQYF	TGTGCCAGCTCACAGGGGTTATTACGAGAGACCCAGTACTTC
-	TRBV11-3	TRBJ1-6	few	CASSGTYNSPLHF	TGTGCCAGCTCAGGGACATATAATTCACCCCTCCACTTT
-	TRBV7-9	TRBJ2-7	many	CASSLAGGLLYF	TGTGCCAGCAGCCTGGCCGGAGGACTGCTCTACTTC
-	TRBV5-4	TRBJ2-4	many	CASSLGGLGTKNIQYF	TGTGCCAGCAGCTTGGGGGGGCTCGGAACCAAAAACATTCAGTACTTC
-	TRBV30	TRBJ2-1	few	CAWSAQVVQFF	TGTGCCTGGAGTGCGCAGGTCGTGCAGTTCTTC
-	TRBV19	TRBJ1-1	many	CASSVAGRENTEAFF	TGTGCCAGTAGTGTCGCGGGGCGGGAGAACACTGAAGCTTTCTTT
-	TRBV7-2	TRBJ2-2	many	CASSPSTLSGGELFF	TGTGCCAGCAGCCCATCTACCCTTTCGGGCGGGGAGCTGTTTTTT
-	TRBV2	TRBJ2-4	many	CASASPGLAKNIQYF	TGTGCCAGCGCCTCCCCGGGACTAGCCAAAAACATTCAGTACTTC
TRBD1	TRBV29-1	TRBJ1-4	many	CSVRGQTNEKLFF	TGCAGCGTTAGGGGACAGACTAATGAAAAACTGTTTTTT
TRBD2	TRBV7-9	TRBJ2-3	many	CASSLVPGLAGDTQYF	TGTGCCAGCAGCTTGGTCCCGGGACTAGCGGGAGATACGCAGTATTTT
TRBD2	TRBV7-2	TRBJ2-3	many	CASSPGLAGADTQYF	TGTGCCAGCAGCCCGGGACTAGCGGGAGCAGATACGCAGTATTTT
-	TRBV2	TRBJ2-2	many	CARHRDSNTGELFF	TGTGCCAGACACCGGGACTCGAACACCGGGGAGCTGTTTTTT
-	TRBV5-6	TRBJ2-3	many	CASSRGSYTQYF	TGTGCCAGCAGCCGAGGGAGTTATACGCAGTATTTT
TRBD1	TRBV5-5	TRBJ2-3	few	CASSFNRGFTDTQYF	TGTGCCAGCAGCTTTAACAGGGGATTCACAGATACGCAGTATTTT
TRBD2	TRBV7-9	TRBJ2-5	many	CASSYSSGENQETQYF	TGTGCCAGCAGCTACTCTAGCGGGGAGAATCAAGAGACCCAGTACTTC
-	TRBV4-2	TRBJ2-5	few	CASSLEGPLTGQETQYF	TGTGCCAGCAGCCTGGAGGGTCCGCTCACGGGGCAAGAGACCCAGTACTTC
TRBD2	TRBV4-1	TRBJ2-7	medium-sized	CASSLSGGYEQYF	TGCGCCAGCAGCCTTAGCGGGGGCTACGAGCAGTACTTC
-	TRBV27	TRBJ2-1	-	CASSLLPAVYNEQFF	TGTGCCAGCAGTTTACTCCCAGCGGTCTACAATGAGCAGTTCTTC
TRBD2	TRBV19	TRBJ2-3	-	CASSMGLAGGPDTQYF	TGTGCCAGTAGTATGGGACTAGCGGGAGGCCCAGATACGCAGTATTTT